The entry below gives a single T cell receptor (beta chain) sequence along with its context. Its target is not known. Germline CDR1 and CDR2: SGHTA and FQGTGA. The length of the CDR3 is 12 residues. With 6 bases removed from V and 11 bases from J, the gap between germline ends came to 16 bases. The data stem from a study of blood T cells in healthy people across ages. Study as a whole: In model experiments, template switching was able to capture about one barcoded beta molecule for every two T cells that were present.

Every donor provided roughly 10 milliliters of peripheral blood. Then a second PCR, running about 6 to 12 cycles, was carried out with a sample-barcoded 5' primer and a J-beta primer mix. TCRdb redid the calling of the 5' RACE reads with MiXCR, one entry per CDR3 protein. The sample carries about 1.7 million distinct CDR3 sequences, 28% recorded once. General study findings and limits: Measured against age, TCR beta diversity per million T cells decreased in a roughly linear manner.

The TCR comes from a woman under 40 in good health. The rearrangement links TRBV7-3 to TRBJ2-5; D is uncertain. The material sequenced was blood. This CDR3 reads CASRETAYGQYF. The CDR3, as DNA: TGTGCCAGCAGAGAAACAGCCTACGGGCAGTACTTC.